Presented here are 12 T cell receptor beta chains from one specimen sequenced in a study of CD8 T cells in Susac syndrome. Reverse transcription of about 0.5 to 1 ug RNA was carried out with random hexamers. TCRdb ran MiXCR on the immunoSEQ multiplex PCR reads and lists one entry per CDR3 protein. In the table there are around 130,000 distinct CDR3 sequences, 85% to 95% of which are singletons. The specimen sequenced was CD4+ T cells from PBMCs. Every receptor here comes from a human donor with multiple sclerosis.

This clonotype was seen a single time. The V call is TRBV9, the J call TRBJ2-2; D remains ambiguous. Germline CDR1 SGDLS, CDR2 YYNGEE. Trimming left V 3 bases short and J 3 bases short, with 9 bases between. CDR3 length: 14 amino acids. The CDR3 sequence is CASSEAADTGELFF. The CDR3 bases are TGTGCCAGCAGCGAGGCGGCGGACACCGGGGAGCTGTTTTTT.

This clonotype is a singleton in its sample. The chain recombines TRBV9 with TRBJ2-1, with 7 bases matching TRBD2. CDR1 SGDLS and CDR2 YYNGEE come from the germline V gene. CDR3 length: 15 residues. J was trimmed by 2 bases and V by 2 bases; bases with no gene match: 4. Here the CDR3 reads CASSVYGTTYNEQFF. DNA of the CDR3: TGTGCCAGCAGCGTCTACGGGACTACCTACAATGAGCAGTTCTTC.

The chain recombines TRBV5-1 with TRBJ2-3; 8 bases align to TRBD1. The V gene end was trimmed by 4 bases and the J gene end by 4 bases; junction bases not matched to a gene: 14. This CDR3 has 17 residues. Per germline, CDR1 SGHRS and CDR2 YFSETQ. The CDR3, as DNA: TGCGCCAGCAGCCAAACAAGAAAGACAGGGGATGCAGATACGCAGTATTTT. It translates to CASSQTRKTGDADTQYF.

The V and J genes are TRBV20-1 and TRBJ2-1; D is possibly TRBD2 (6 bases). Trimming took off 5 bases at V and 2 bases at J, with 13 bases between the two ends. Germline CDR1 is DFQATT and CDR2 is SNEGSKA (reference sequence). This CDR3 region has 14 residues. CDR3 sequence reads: CSALLASTYNEQFF. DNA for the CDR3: TGCAGTGCTTTGCTAGCGAGCACCTACAATGAGCAGTTCTTC.

The CDR3 here is CATSSPAAGAGAYEQYF. The DNA for the CDR3 is TGTGCCACCAGCAGTCCCGCCGCCGGGGCGGGAGCCTACGAGCAGTACTTC. The chain is built from TRBV15 and TRBJ2-7; TRBD2 agrees at 7 bases. J lost 2 bases, V lost 3 bases, and 13 bases had no gene match. CDR3 length equals 17 residues. Germline values: CDR1 LNHNV, CDR2 YYDKDF (reference sequence). Together with reference TRBV15 and TRBJ2-7, the CDR3 gives the full variable domain: DAMVIQNPRYQVTQFGKPVTLSCSQTLNHNVMYWYQQKSSQAPKLLFHYYDKDFNNEADTPDNFQSRRPNTSFCFLDIRSPGLGDTAMYLCATSSPAAGAGAYEQYFGPGTRLTVT.

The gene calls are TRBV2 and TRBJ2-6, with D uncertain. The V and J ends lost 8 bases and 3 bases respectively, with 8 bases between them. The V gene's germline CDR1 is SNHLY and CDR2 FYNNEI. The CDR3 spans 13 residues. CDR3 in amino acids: CASRLDGANVLTF. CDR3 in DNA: TGTGCCAGCCGCCTTGATGGGGCCAACGTCCTGACTTTC. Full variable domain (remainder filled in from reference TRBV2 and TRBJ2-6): EPEVTQTPSHQVTQMGQEVILRCVPISNHLYFYWYRQILGQKVEFLVSFYNNEISEKSEIFDDQFSVERPDGSNFTLKIRSTKLEDSAMYFCASRLDGANVLTFGAGSRLTVL.

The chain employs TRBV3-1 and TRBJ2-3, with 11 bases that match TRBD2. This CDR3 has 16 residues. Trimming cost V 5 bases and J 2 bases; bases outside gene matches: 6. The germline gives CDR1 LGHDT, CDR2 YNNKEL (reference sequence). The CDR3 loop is CASSERLAGPTDTQYF. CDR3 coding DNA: TGTGCCAGCAGCGAACGACTAGCGGGACCCACAGATACGCAGTATTTT.

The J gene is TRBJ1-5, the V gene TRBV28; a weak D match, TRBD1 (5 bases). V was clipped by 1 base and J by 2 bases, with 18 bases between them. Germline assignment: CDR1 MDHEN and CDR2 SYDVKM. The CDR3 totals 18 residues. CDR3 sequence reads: CASSLSRLGQGGNQPQHF. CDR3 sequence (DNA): TGTGCCAGCAGTTTATCCCGTCTCGGGCAGGGCGGCAATCAGCCCCAGCATTTT.

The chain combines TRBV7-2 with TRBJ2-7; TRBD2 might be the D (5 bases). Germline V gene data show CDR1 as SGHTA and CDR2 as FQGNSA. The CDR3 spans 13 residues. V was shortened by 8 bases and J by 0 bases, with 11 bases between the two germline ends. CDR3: CASRRVSSYEQYF. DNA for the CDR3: TGTGCCAGCCGGCGGGTGAGCTCCTACGAGCAGTACTTC. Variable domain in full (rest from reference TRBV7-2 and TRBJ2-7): GAGVSQSPSNKVTEKGKDVELRCDPISGHTALYWYRQSLGQGLEFLIYFQGNSAPDKSGLPSDRFSAERTGGSVSTLTIQRTQQEDSAVYLCASRRVSSYEQYFGPGTRLTVT.

CDR3 protein: CRDCRQPLTPTGTGSSYEQYF. DNA of the CDR3: TGCAGGGATTGCCGGCAACCCCTCACCCCGACCGGGACCGGAAGCTCCTACGAGCAGTACTTC. V gene TRBV29-1 combines with J gene TRBJ2-7; D is tentatively TRBD1 or TRBD2 (5 bases each). Germline V gene lookup returns CDR1 SQVTM and CDR2 ANQGSEA. This CDR3 has 21 amino acids.

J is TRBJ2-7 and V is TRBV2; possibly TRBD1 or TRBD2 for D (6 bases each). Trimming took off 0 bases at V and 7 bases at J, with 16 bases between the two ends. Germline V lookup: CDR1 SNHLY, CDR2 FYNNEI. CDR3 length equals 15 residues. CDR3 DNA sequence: TGTGCCAGCAGTGAAGCGGGGGGACCTACAGGGGAGCAGTACTTC. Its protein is CASSEAGGPTGEQYF.

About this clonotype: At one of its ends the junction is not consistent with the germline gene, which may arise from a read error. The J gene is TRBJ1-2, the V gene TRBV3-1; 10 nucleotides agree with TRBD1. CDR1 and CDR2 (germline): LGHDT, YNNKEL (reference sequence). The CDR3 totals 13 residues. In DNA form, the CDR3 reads TGTGCCAGCAGACAAGACAGGGGGCAAGGCTACACCTTC. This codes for CASRQDRGQGYTF.